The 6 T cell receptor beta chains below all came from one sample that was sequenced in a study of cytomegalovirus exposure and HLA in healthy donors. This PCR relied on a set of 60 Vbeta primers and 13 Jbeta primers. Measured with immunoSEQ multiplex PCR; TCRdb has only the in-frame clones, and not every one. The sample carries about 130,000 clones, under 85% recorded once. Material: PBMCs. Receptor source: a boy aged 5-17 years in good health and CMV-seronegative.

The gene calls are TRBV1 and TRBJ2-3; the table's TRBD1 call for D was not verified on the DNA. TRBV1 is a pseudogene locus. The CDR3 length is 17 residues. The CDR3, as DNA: TGCACCAGCAGCCAAAAGACGGACAGGGGTGGGTCAGATACGCAGTATTTT. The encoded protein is CTSSQKTDRGGSDTQYF.

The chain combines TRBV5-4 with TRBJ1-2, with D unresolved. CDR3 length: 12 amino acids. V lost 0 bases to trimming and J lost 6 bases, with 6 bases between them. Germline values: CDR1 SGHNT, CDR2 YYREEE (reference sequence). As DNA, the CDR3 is TGTGCCAGCAGCTTGGCCGGGGATGGCTACACCTTC. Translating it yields CASSLAGDGYTF.

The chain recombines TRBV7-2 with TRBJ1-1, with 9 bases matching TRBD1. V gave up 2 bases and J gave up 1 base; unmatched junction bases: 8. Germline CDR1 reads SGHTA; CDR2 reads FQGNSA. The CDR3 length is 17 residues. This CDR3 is CASSLRGPGQGNTEAFF. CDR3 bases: TGTGCCAGCAGCTTAAGAGGGCCGGGACAGGGGAACACTGAAGCTTTCTTT.

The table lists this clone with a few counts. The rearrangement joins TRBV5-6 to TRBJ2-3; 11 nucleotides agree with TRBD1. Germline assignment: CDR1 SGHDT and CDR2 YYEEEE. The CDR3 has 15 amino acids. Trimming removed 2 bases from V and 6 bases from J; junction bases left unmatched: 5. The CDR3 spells CASSLKDRGLDTQYF. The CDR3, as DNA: TGTGCCAGCAGCTTAAAGGACAGGGGGCTGGATACGCAGTATTTT.

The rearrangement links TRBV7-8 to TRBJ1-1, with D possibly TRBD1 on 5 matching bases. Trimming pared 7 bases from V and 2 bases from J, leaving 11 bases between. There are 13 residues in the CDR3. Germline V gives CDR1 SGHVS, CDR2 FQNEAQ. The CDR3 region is CASTPDRNTEAFF. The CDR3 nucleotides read TGTGCCAGCACTCCCGACAGAAACACTGAAGCTTTCTTT.

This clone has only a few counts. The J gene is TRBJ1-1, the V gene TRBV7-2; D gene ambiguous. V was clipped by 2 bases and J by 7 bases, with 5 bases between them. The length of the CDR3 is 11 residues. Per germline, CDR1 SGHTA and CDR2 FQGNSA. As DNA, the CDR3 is TGTGCCAGCAGCTTAATGAGTGAAGCTTTCTTT. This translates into CASSLMSEAFF. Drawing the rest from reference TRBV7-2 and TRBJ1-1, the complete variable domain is GAGVSQSPSNKVTEKGKDVELRCDPISGHTALYWYRQSLGQGLEFLIYFQGNSAPDKSGLPSDRFSAERTGGSVSTLTIQRTQQEDSAVYLCASSLMSEAFFGQGTRLTVV.